This passage covers 18 T cell receptor beta chains from one sample sequenced in a study of regulatory T cells in long-lasting Graves disease. Arm-PCR of CDR3 regions and iRepertoire HTBI primers were used to build TCR beta libraries. TCRdb re-derived calls from the multiplex PCR reads in MiXCR, one entry per CDR3 protein. The sample has about 430,000 distinct CDR3 sequences; 21% are singletons. The time point is: persistent/refractory GD, antithyroid drugs over 5 years with positive TRAb. Researchers made the TCR library from RNA that was extracted from PBMCs. Sequenced here: peripheral blood mononuclear cells (PBMCs), sampled when the disease was refractory, from a patient treated with antithyroid drugs. These receptors originate from a female donor with Graves disease.

The chain recombines TRBV20-1 with TRBJ2-3, with D maybe TRBD2 (5 bases). CDR3 length equals 12 residues. Germline lookup yields CDR1 DFQATT and CDR2 SNEGSKA (reference sequence). Trimming removed 1 base at V and 9 bases at J, with 11 bases between. CDR3 bases: TGCAGTGCTAGAGCCCCGGAGGTCACGCAGTATTTT. Protein product: CSARAPEVTQYF.

This clonotype was counted many times. The chain links TRBV29-1 to TRBJ2-5; D uncertain. The CDR3 length is 11 residues. CDR1 is SQVTM, CDR2 ANQGSEA, per germline. V was clipped by 7 bases and J by 3 bases, with 9 bases between them. CDR3 DNA sequence: TGCAGCGGAGAGTACGAAGAGACCCAGTACTTC. It specifies CSGEYEETQYF.

This clonotype has only a few counts. The chain links TRBV2 to TRBJ2-6, with 8 bases matching TRBD1. V shed 7 bases, J shed 0 bases, and the junction held 8 bases outside the gene matches. In germline, CDR1 is SNHLY, CDR2 FYNNEI. CDR3 length: 17 amino acids. DNA of the CDR3: TGTGCCAGCATCGTAGGACAGGGACCCTCTGGGGCCAACGTCCTGACTTTC. It specifies CASIVGQGPSGANVLTF.

Ten or more counts support this clonotype. V and J are TRBV6-2 or TRBV6-3 and TRBJ2-7, with 10 bases identical to TRBD2. V shed 0 bases and J 3 bases; nucleotides not matched to a gene: 5. Germline CDR1 reads MNHEY; CDR2 reads SVGEGT. This CDR3 is built from 16 residues. The CDR3 sequence: CASSYSEREGLYEQYF. The CDR3 DNA sequence: TGTGCCAGCAGTTACTCGGAGCGGGAGGGCCTCTACGAGCAGTACTTC.

Remarks on this clonotype: A much larger clone lies one base from this, so it may be a read error. The chain uses TRBV27 and TRBJ1-6, with TRBD1 identical over 8 bases. The germline gives CDR1 MNHEY, CDR2 SMNVEV (reference sequence). The CDR3 sequence is 18 residues long. Here the CDR3 reads CACSPSTQTGEANSPLHF. The CDR3 DNA sequence: TGTGCCTGCAGCCCTAGTACACAGACAGGGGAGGCAAATTCACCCCTCCACTTT.

This clonotype has just a few counts. In nucleotides, the CDR3 is TGTGCCAGCAGACCGCTCCAGTCAGACACCGGGGAGCTGTTTTTT. Translation gives CASRPLQSDTGELFF. The chain has TRBV6-1 and TRBJ2-2; D ambiguous. The CDR3 consists of 15 residues. Germline lookup yields CDR1 MNHNS and CDR2 SASEGT. V was clipped by 6 bases and J by 3 bases, with 14 bases between them.

The chain combines TRBV19 with TRBJ1-5; 7 bases line up with TRBD1. The V and J ends lost 4 bases and 6 bases, in that order; junction bases with no gene match: 6. Germline assignment: CDR1 LNHDA and CDR2 SQIVND (reference sequence). This CDR3 has 14 residues. Written as DNA, the CDR3 is TGTGCCAGTAGTAGCCCGACAGGGACTCAGCCCCAGCATTTT. Protein sequence: CASSSPTGTQPQHF.

The V call is TRBV2, the J call TRBJ2-3, with D possibly matching TRBD2 (6 bases). V lost 8 bases, J lost 1 base, and 25 bases lay in between. The germline gives CDR1 SNHLY, CDR2 FYNNEI. This CDR3 spans 18 amino acids. As DNA, the CDR3 is TGTGCCAGCGGAAGATGGAAGGATGGGGGGAAAGGCACAGATACGCAGTATTTT. This translates into CASGRWKDGGKGTDTQYF.

The chain has TRBV5-1 and TRBJ1-2, with a possible D match to TRBD1 (5 bases). Germline V gene sequence: CDR1 SGHRS, CDR2 YFSETQ. V was pared by 3 bases and J by 4 bases, with 13 bases between. The CDR3 runs to 14 residues. The CDR3 DNA sequence: TGCGCCAGCAGCTCCGGGGCAGAGGGCTATGGCTACACCTTC. The encoded protein is CASSSGAEGYGYTF.

At least ten counts were recorded for this clonotype. The chain links TRBV6-2 or TRBV6-3 to TRBJ2-2, with D possibly TRBD2 on 6 matching bases. Trimming shortened V by 4 bases and J by 6 bases, and 15 bases separated the two germline ends. The CDR3 loop spans 15 amino acids. The V gene's germline CDR1 is MNHEY and CDR2 SVGEGT. CDR3 sequence reads: CASSLPGARSGELFF. CDR3 bases: TGTGCCAGCAGTTTACCGGGAGCTCGATCCGGGGAGCTGTTTTTT.

J is TRBJ2-7 and V is TRBV4-1; D may match TRBD1 or TRBD2 (5 bases each). Germline loops: CDR1 MGHRA, CDR2 YSYEKL. V gave up 5 bases and J gave up 6 bases, with 20 bases separating them. The CDR3 loop spans 15 amino acids. DNA for the CDR3: TGCGCCAGCAGCTTGGAGCAGGGAGTGAGGTCCGAGCAGTACTTC. It encodes CASSLEQGVRSEQYF.

The chain is built from TRBV27 and TRBJ2-7; 10 positions agree with TRBD1. Germline loops: CDR1 MNHEY, CDR2 SMNVEV (reference sequence). The CDR3 runs 15 residues. Germline trimming cut 3 bases from V and 2 bases from J; bases unmatched to any gene: 4. The CDR3 region has the DNA TGTGCCAGCAGTTTGGGACAGGGGTTCACCTACGAGCAGTACTTC. Protein product: CASSLGQGFTYEQYF.

On this clonotype itself: This could be a read error, since a much larger clone is one nucleotide away. This rearrangement joins TRBV28 to TRBJ2-7; D remains unclear. This CDR3 region has 12 residues. With 6 bases removed from V and 0 bases from J, the gap between germline ends came to 6 bases. CDR1 is MDHEN and CDR2 is SYDVKM in the germline V gene. CDR3 sequence: CASSYYSYEQYF. As DNA, the CDR3 is TGTGCCAGCAGCTATTACTCCTACGAGCAGTACTTC.

A word on this clonotype: The junction departs from the called germline gene at one end, perhaps through a read error. The chain joins TRBV6-5 to TRBJ1-2; D call uncertain. This CDR3 comprises 14 residues. Germline lookup yields CDR1 MNHEY and CDR2 SVGAGI. CDR3 in amino acids: CAGSYSIGNYGYTF. CDR3 DNA sequence: TGTGCCGGCAGTTACTCGATAGGGAATTATGGCTACACCTTC.

The DNA of the CDR3 is TGTGCCAGCAGCTTTAGGGGGGGTAGCGGGAGTAGGGGTGCCAAAAACATTCAGTACTTC. Translating it yields CASSFRGGSGSRGAKNIQYF. The chain employs TRBV7-8 and TRBJ2-4; TRBD2 agrees at 9 bases. V lost 3 bases to trimming and J lost 1 base; unmatched junction nucleotides: 16. Germline V gene sequence: CDR1 SGHVS, CDR2 FQNEAQ. The CDR3 is 20 amino acids.

This clonotype was recorded many times. This rearrangement joins TRBV6-1 to TRBJ2-5; D is unclear. CDR3 length: 12 amino acids. From germline, CDR1 is MNHNS and CDR2 SASEGT. The germline V and J ends were trimmed by 7 bases and 4 bases, with 10 bases remaining between them. The CDR3 protein is CASTQRVETQYF. CDR3 sequence (DNA): TGTGCCAGCACTCAAAGGGTAGAGACCCAGTACTTC.

This clonotype has just a few counts. This chain joins TRBV5-1 and TRBJ2-7; 9 bases align to TRBD1. The CDR3 runs to 15 residues. Trimming removed 0 bases from V and 3 bases from J; junction bases left unmatched: 4. From germline, CDR1 is SGHRS and CDR2 YFSETQ. CDR3 sequence (DNA): TGCGCCAGCAGCTTGGTTGGGACAGGGATCTACGAGCAGTACTTC. This translates into CASSLVGTGIYEQYF.

This clonotype was seen only a few times. Here the CDR3 reads CASTRTGERLSYNSPLHF. The DNA of the CDR3 is TGTGCCAGTACTAGGACGGGGGAGCGCCTCTCCTATAATTCACCCCTCCACTTT. The genes are TRBV19 and TRBJ1-6; maybe TRBD1 (5 bases). Looked up from germline, CDR1 is LNHDA and CDR2 is SQIVND (reference sequence). With 7 bases removed from V and 0 bases from J, the gap between germline ends came to 19 bases. The length of the CDR3 is 18 residues.